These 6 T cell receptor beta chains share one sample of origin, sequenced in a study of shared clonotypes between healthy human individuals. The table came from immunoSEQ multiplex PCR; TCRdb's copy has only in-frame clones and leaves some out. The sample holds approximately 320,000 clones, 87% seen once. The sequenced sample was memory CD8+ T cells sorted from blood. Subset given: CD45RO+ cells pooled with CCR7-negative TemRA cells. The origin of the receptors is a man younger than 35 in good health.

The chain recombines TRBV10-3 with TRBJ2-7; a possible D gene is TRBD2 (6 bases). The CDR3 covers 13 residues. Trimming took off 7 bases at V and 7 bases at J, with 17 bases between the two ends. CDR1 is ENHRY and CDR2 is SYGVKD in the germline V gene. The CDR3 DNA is TGTGCCATCACCCCGGGGGAGGTCGGGGAGCAGTACTTC. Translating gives CAITPGEVGEQYF.

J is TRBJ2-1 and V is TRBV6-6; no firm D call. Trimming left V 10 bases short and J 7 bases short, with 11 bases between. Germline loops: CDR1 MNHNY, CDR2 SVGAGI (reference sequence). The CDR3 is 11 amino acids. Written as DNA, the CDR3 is TGTGCCACCCAATCAGGAAATGAGCAGTTCTTC. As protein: CATQSGNEQFF.

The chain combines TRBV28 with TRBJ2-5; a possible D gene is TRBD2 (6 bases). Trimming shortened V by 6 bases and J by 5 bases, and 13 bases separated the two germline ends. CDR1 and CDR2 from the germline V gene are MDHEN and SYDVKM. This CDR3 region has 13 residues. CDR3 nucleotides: TGTGCCAGCAGGTCGGGGGTAAAGGAGACCCAGTACTTC. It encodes CASRSGVKETQYF.

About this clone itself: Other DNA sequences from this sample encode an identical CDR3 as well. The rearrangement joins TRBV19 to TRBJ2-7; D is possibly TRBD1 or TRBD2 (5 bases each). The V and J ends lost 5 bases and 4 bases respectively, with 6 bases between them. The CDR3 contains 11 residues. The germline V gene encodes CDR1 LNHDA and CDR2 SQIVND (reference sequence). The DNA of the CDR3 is TGTGCCAGTAGTGGGGGATACGAGCAGTACTTC. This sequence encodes CASSGGYEQYF. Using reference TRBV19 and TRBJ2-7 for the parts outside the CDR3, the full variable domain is DGGITQSPKYLFRKEGQNVTLSCEQNLNHDAMYWYRQDPGQGLRLIYYSQIVNDFQKGDIAEGYSVSREKKESFPLTVTSAQKNPTAFYLCASSGGYEQYFGPGTRLTVT.

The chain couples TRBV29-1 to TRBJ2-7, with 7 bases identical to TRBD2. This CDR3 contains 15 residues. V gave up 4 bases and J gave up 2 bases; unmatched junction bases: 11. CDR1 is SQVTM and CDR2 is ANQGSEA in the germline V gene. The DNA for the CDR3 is TGCAGCGTTGCGGGGGGAGAGGGACGGACCTACGAGCAGTACTTC. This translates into CSVAGGEGRTYEQYF.

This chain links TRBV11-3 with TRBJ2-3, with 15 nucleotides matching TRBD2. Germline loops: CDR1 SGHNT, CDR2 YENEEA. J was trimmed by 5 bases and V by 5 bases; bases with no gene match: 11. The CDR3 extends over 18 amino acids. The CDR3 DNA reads TGTGCCAGCAGCCCCCTCGCCGGGACTAGCGGGGGGTTAGATACGCAGTATTTT. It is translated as CASSPLAGTSGGLDTQYF.